This entry is about one TCR beta chain. Likely a read error: the CDR3 ends without its conserved phenylalanine or tryptophan. No DNA is shown, since the ends of the CDR3 on it are uncertain; the CDR3 is the one TCRdb lists. Amplified TCR beta CDR3 regions came from RNA transcripts. When the TCR CDR3 underwent first-round RT-PCR, the HTBI primer set was used. TCRdb re-called the multiplex PCR reads with MiXCR, one entry per CDR3 protein. The table includes around 35,000 distinct CDR3 sequences, around 52% detected once. The CDR3 length equals 8 residues, ends included. The germline gives CDR1 LNHDA, CDR2 SQIVND (reference sequence). This sample stems from a study of T cells in Graves' hyperthyroidism and ophthalmopathy.

The chain has TRBV19 and TRBJ2-1. The sequenced sample consisted of blood. This clonotype was obtained from a woman aged 40 to 55 with Graves' ophthalmopathy. CDR3 protein: CASSLKAT.